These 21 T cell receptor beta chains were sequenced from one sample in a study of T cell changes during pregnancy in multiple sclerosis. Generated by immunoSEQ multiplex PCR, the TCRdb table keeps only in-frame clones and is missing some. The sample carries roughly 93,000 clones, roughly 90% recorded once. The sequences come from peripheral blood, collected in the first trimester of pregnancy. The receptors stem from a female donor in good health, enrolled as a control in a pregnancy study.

CDR3 amino acids: CASSYSDGGETQYF. The CDR3 DNA reads as TGTGCCAGCAGTTACTCGGACGGAGGAGAGACCCAGTACTTC. The chain is built from TRBV6-5 and TRBJ2-5; D is possibly TRBD2 (5 bases). Trimming left V 0 bases short and J 4 bases short, with 9 bases between. CDR1 and CDR2 (germline): MNHEY, SVGAGI. This CDR3 has 14 residues.

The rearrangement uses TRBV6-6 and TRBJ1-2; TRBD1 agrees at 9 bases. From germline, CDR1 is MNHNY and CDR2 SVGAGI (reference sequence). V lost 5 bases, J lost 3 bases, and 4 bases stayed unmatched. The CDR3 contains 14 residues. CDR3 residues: CASSQQGADYGYTF. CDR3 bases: TGTGCCAGCAGTCAACAGGGGGCGGACTATGGCTACACCTTC.

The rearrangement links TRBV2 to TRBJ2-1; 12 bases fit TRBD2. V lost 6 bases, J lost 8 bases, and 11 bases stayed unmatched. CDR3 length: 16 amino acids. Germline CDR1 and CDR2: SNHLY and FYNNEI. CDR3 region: CASSRPLAGGPDEQFF. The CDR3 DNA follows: TGTGCCAGCAGCCGCCCCCTAGCGGGGGGGCCCGATGAGCAGTTCTTC.

The CDR3 DNA is TGTGCCAGCAGCTTCAGACAGAGCTACGAGCAGTACTTC. Translation gives CASSFRQSYEQYF. The rearrangement links TRBV7-6 to TRBJ2-7; the D gene is possibly TRBD1 (5 bases). Trimming stripped 3 bases from V and 3 bases from J, with 9 bases between. CDR1 and CDR2 from the germline V gene are SGHVS and FNYEAQ. The CDR3 has 13 residues.

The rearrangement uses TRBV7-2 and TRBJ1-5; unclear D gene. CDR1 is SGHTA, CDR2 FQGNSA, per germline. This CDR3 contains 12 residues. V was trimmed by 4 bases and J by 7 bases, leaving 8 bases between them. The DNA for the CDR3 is TGTGCCAGCAGCTCCCCCCCGCAGCCCCAGCATTTT. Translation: CASSSPPQPQHF.

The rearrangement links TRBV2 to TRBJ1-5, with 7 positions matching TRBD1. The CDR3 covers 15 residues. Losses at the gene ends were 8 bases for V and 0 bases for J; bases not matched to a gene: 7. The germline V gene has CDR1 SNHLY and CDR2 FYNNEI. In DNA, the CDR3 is TGTGCCAGCTTGCCACAGGGGTATAGCAATCAGCCCCAGCATTTT. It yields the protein CASLPQGYSNQPQHF. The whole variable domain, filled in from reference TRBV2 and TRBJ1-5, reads EPEVTQTPSHQVTQMGQEVILRCVPISNHLYFYWYRQILGQKVEFLVSFYNNEISEKSEIFDDQFSVERPDGSNFTLKIRSTKLEDSAMYFCASLPQGYSNQPQHFGDGTRLSIL.

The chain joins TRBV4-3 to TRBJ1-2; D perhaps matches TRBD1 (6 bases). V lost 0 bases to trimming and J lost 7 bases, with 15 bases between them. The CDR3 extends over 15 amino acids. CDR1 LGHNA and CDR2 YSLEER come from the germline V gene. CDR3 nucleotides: TGCGCCAGCAGCCAAGAGGGTGGCAGGGGCGGTGGCTACACCTTC. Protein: CASSQEGGRGGGYTF.

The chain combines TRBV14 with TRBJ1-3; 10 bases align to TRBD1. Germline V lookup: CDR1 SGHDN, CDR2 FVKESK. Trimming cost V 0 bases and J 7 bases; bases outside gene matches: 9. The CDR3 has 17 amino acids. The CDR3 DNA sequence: TGTGCCAGCAGCCAAGAGGCGACAGGGGGCTTAAGGAACACCATATATTTT. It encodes CASSQEATGGLRNTIYF.

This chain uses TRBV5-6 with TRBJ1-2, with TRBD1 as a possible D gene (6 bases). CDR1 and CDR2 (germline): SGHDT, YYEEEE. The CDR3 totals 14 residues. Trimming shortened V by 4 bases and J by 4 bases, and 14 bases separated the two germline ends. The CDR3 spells CASSPGLGAYGYTF. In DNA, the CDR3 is TGTGCCAGCAGCCCGGGCCTGGGGGCCTATGGCTACACCTTC.

This chain's CDR3 is CATSAGGTDTQYF. The CDR3 nucleotides read TGTGCCACGTCCGCGGGAGGCACAGATACGCAGTATTTT. V gene TRBV6-4 combines with J gene TRBJ2-3; 7 bases line up with TRBD2. Germline V gene sequence: CDR1 MRHNA, CDR2 SNTAGT. This CDR3 contains 13 residues. Trimming removed 10 bases from V and 1 base from J; junction bases left unmatched: 5.

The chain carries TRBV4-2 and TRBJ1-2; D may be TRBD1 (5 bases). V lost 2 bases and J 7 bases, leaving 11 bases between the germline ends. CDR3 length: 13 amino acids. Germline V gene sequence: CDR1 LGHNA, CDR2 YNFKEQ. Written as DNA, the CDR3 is TGTGCCAGCAGCCAACTCAACGGGGGTGGCTACACCTTC. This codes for CASSQLNGGGYTF.

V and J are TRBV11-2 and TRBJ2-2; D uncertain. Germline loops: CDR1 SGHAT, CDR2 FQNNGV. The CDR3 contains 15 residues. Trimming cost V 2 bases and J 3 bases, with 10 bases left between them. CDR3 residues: CASSLTMADTGELFF. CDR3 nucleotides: TGTGCCAGCAGCTTAACGATGGCAGACACCGGGGAGCTGTTTTTT.

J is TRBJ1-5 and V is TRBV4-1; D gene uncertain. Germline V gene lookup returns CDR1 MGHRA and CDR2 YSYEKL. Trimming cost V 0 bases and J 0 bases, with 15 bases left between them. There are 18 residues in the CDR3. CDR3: CASSQDHRGAYSNQPQHF. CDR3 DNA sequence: TGCGCCAGCAGCCAAGACCATCGGGGAGCTTATAGCAATCAGCCCCAGCATTTT.

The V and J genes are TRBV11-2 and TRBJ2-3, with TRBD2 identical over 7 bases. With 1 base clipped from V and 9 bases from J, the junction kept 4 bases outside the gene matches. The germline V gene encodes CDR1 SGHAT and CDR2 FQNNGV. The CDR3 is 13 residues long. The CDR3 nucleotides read TGTGCCAGCAGCTTAGCCCCTAGCGGCACGCAGTATTTT. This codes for CASSLAPSGTQYF.

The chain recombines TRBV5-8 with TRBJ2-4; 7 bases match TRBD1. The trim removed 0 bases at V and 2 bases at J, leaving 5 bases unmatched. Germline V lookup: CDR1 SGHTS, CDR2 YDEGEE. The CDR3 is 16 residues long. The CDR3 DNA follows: TGTGCCAGCAGCTTGGGACAGGGATCTTCCAAAAACATTCAGTACTTC. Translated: CASSLGQGSSKNIQYF.

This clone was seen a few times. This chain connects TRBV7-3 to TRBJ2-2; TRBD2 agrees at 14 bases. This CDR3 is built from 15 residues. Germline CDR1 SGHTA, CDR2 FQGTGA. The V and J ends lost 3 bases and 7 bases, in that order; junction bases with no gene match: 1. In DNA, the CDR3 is TGTGCCAGCAGCTTGGGACTAGCGGGGGACGGGGAGCTGTTTTTT. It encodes CASSLGLAGDGELFF.

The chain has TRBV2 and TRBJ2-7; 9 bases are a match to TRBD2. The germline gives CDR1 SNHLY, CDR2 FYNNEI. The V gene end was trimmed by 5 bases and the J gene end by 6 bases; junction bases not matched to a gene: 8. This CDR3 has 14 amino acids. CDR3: CASSPAGGLAEQYF. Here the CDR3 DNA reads TGTGCCAGCAGTCCAGCGGGGGGACTAGCCGAGCAGTACTTC.

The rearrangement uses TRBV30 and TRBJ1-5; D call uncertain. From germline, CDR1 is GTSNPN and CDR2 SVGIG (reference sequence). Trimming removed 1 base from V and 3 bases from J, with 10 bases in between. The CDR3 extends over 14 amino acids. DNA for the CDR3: TGTGCCTGGAGTGGGGCAGAGACCAATCAGCCCCAGCATTTT. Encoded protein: CAWSGAETNQPQHF.

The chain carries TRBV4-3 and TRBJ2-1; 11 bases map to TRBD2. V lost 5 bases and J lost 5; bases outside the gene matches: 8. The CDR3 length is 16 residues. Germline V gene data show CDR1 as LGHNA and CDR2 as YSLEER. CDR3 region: CASSDSGGANHNEQFF. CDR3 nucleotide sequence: TGCGCCAGCAGCGATAGCGGGGGGGCCAATCACAATGAGCAGTTCTTC.

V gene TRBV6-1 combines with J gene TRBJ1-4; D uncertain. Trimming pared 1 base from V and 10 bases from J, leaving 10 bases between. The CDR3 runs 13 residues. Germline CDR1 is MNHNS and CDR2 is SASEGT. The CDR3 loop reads CASSEGQVVKLFF. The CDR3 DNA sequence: TGTGCCAGCAGTGAAGGACAAGTGGTAAAACTGTTTTTT.

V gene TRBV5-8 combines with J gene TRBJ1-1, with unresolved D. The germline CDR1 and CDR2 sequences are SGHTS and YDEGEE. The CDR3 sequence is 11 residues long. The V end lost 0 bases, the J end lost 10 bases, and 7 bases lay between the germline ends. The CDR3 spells CASSLAGGAFF. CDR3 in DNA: TGTGCCAGCAGCTTGGCGGGAGGAGCTTTCTTT.